These T cell receptor beta chains were read from a single sample in a study. TCRdb used MiXCR to reprocess the RT-PCR reads, holding one entry per CDR3 protein. The sample yields around 700,000 distinct CDR3 sequences, 13% to 15% seen once. The sequencing input was memory CD4+ T cells from blood. The receptors shown here come from a female donor in good health, serving as a healthy control. Each CDR3 is given without its conserved first and last residue. The D gene is left open where the match is weak.

v_gene: TRBV20-1; j_gene: TRBJ2-3; d_gene: .; CDR3aa: SAESGTDTQY
v_gene: TRBV9; j_gene: TRBJ1-2; d_gene: TRBD1; CDR3aa: ASSPGTGGSGYT
v_gene: TRBV9; j_gene: TRBJ1-1; d_gene: .; CDR3aa: ASSREGSEAF
v_gene: TRBV24-1; j_gene: TRBJ2-1; d_gene: TRBD2; CDR3aa: ATSDLTSGRINEQF
v_gene: TRBV5-1; j_gene: TRBJ2-4; d_gene: .; CDR3aa: ASSFGSTADIQY
v_gene: TRBV7-9; j_gene: TRBJ2-5; d_gene: .; CDR3aa: ASSLGQSFQETQY
v_gene: TRBV3-1; j_gene: TRBJ2-1; d_gene: .; CDR3aa: ASSQVARREQF
v_gene: TRBV15; j_gene: TRBJ2-1; d_gene: .; CDR3aa: ATSREGYEQF
v_gene: TRBV7-2; j_gene: TRBJ2-5; d_gene: .; CDR3aa: ASSWPQETQY
v_gene: TRBV5-1; j_gene: TRBJ1-1; d_gene: .; CDR3aa: ASSSRVTEAF
v_gene: TRBV11-2; j_gene: TRBJ2-7; d_gene: TRBD2; CDR3aa: ASSIFSGRSYEQY
v_gene: TRBV5-1; j_gene: TRBJ2-7; d_gene: TRBD2; CDR3aa: ASSLDPAGAPEQY
v_gene: TRBV9; j_gene: TRBJ2-1; d_gene: .; CDR3aa: ASSVVAGRTDEQF
v_gene: TRBV20-1; j_gene: TRBJ2-1; d_gene: TRBD1; CDR3aa: SAGWDRGLEQF
v_gene: TRBV24-1; j_gene: TRBJ2-1; d_gene: TRBD1; CDR3aa: ATSDPGTGAYNEQF
v_gene: TRBV7-2; j_gene: TRBJ1-1; d_gene: .; CDR3aa: ASSSRGGAEAF
v_gene: TRBV5-1; j_gene: TRBJ2-7; d_gene: .; CDR3aa: ASRASLGGEQY
v_gene: TRBV28; j_gene: TRBJ1-3; d_gene: .; CDR3aa: ASSGPPVGGNTIY
v_gene: TRBV20-1; j_gene: TRBJ2-3; d_gene: TRBD2; CDR3aa: SAGPLAGLSTDTQY
v_gene: TRBV29-1; j_gene: TRBJ2-1; d_gene: .; CDR3aa: SVGRGPDNEQF